This passage covers 13 T cell receptor beta chains from one sample sequenced in a study of radiation and T cells in renal cell carcinoma (dated by TCRdb to 2020 to 2021). The library came from the immunoSEQ multiplex PCR assay. Drawn from immuneACCESS, this table holds only the in-frame rearrangements with V and J called that TCRdb kept. Clones are partly lost; checked studies trace under half to an unresolved V gene and leave the rest unexplained. The sample table lists 140,000 to 150,000 clones, 80% to 90% of them with a count of one. Over 15% of the sample comes from the top ten. Interpreted using the paper, the time point label stands for: blood 4 weeks post-SBRT, at nephrectomy. The treatment or condition label for this specimen denotes: 15 Gy SBRT to primary tumor, nephrectomy 4 weeks later. Sequenced material: blood, taken from a patient whose treatment included radiotherapy and nephrectomy. Receptors were obtained from a woman between 50 and 59 years old with renal cell carcinoma.

This clone was found a few times. V is TRBV9 and J is TRBJ1-1; D unclear. This CDR3 has 12 residues. Trimming took off 1 base at V and 4 bases at J, with 5 bases between the two ends. The germline CDR1 and CDR2 sequences are SGDLS and YYNGEE. The CDR3 region is CASSVLGTEAFF. DNA for the CDR3: TGTGCCAGCAGCGTATTGGGCACTGAAGCTTTCTTT.

This clone has only a few counts. The chain couples TRBV5-5 to TRBJ1-2, with D tentatively TRBD1 (5 bases). Between the trimmed V and J ends, which lost 0 bases and 5 bases, there was a span of 14 bases. Looked up from germline, CDR1 is SGHKS and CDR2 is YYEKEE (reference sequence). This CDR3 is 15 amino acids long. In nucleotides, the CDR3 is TGTGCCAGCAGCTTGGCCAGGGTGAATTCGTATGGCTACACCTTC. As protein: CASSLARVNSYGYTF. The whole variable domain, filled in from reference TRBV5-5 and TRBJ1-2, reads DAGVTQSPTHLIKTRGQQVTLRCSPISGHKSVSWYQQVLGQGPQFIFQYYEKEERGRGNFPDRFSARQFPNYSSELNVNALLLGDSALYLCASSLARVNSYGYTFGSGTRLTVV.

The chain combines TRBV6-1 with TRBJ1-2; perhaps TRBD1 as D (5 bases). The germline CDR1 and CDR2 sequences are MNHNS and SASEGT. The V end lost 2 bases, the J end lost 5 bases, and 12 bases lay between the germline ends. The CDR3 has 14 amino acids. The CDR3 here is CASSERGAGYGYTF. The CDR3 region has the DNA TGTGCCAGCAGTGAAAGGGGCGCCGGGTATGGCTACACCTTC.

This chain joins TRBV5-1 and TRBJ2-5; D is unresolved. Germline V lookup: CDR1 SGHRS, CDR2 YFSETQ. The V and J ends lost 0 bases and 4 bases respectively, with 7 bases between them. CDR3 length: 13 amino acids. The CDR3 protein is CASSLDHGETQYF. The CDR3 DNA sequence: TGCGCCAGCAGCTTGGACCACGGAGAGACCCAGTACTTC.

This clone was found a few times. The V call is TRBV4-2, the J call TRBJ1-4, with TRBD1 identical over 7 bases. The length of the CDR3 is 15 residues. CDR1 and CDR2 from the germline V gene are LGHNA and YNFKEQ. V was pared by 3 bases and J by 4 bases, with 5 bases of the junction left unmatched. Here the CDR3 DNA reads TGTGCCAGCAGCCAGCGACAGGGTGATAATGAAAAACTGTTTTTT. It encodes CASSQRQGDNEKLFF.

The rearrangement links TRBV5-1 to TRBJ2-2; D is unresolved. V lost 0 bases and J 3 bases, leaving 6 bases between the germline ends. This CDR3 is built from 14 residues. Germline V CDR1 and CDR2: SGHRS, YFSETQ. The CDR3 sequence: CASSLDLYTGELFF. For the CDR3, the DNA is TGCGCCAGCAGCTTGGACTTATACACCGGGGAGCTGTTTTTT.

This chain joins TRBV19 and TRBJ2-1; TRBD1 aligns across 7 bases. This CDR3 is 13 amino acids long. Trimming cost V 7 bases and J 4 bases; bases outside gene matches: 4. Germline V gene data show CDR1 as LNHDA and CDR2 as SQIVND (reference sequence). CDR3 residues: CASTPDRYNEQFF. The CDR3 DNA sequence: TGTGCCAGTACCCCGGACAGGTACAATGAGCAGTTCTTC.

This sequence joins TRBV6-6 and TRBJ2-2; a possible D gene is TRBD1 (5 bases). V dropped 0 bases and J dropped 1 base, with 9 bases sitting between them. This CDR3 is 16 amino acids long. The germline V gene encodes CDR1 MNHNY and CDR2 SVGAGI (reference sequence). The CDR3, as DNA: TGTGCCAGCAGTTACTCGAGGACACAGAACACCGGGGAGCTGTTTTTT. Residues: CASSYSRTQNTGELFF.

J is TRBJ1-3 and V is TRBV9; unclear D gene. V was cut by 0 bases and J by 0 bases, with 7 bases left in between. Germline loops: CDR1 SGDLS, CDR2 YYNGEE. The CDR3 contains 15 residues. CDR3 in DNA: TGTGCCAGCAGCGTAGCTCCCGTCTCTGGAAACACCATATATTTT. Translated: CASSVAPVSGNTIYF.

This chain joins TRBV7-2 and TRBJ1-3, with unresolved D. Trimming removed 3 bases from V and 1 base from J, with 7 bases in between. The length of the CDR3 is 14 residues. From germline, CDR1 is SGHTA and CDR2 FQGNSA. CDR3 bases: TGTGCCAGCAGCTTCCCGCAGTCTGGAAACACCATATATTTT. It encodes CASSFPQSGNTIYF.

The chain links TRBV4-3 to TRBJ2-1; D not resolved. V was cut by 0 bases and J by 4 bases, with 13 bases left in between. Germline V lookup: CDR1 LGHNA, CDR2 YSLEER. This CDR3 spans 16 amino acids. The CDR3 reads CASSQDRGFRYNEQFF. CDR3 bases: TGCGCCAGCAGCCAAGATCGAGGTTTCCGGTACAATGAGCAGTTCTTC.

This CDR3 reads CASSTRQGVGGYTF. CDR3 coding DNA: TGTGCCAGCAGTACCCGACAGGGTGTGGGGGGCTACACCTTC. J is TRBJ1-2 and V is TRBV27, with 7 bases identical to TRBD1. The ends lost 5 bases at V and 8 bases at J; junction bases unmatched: 11. The CDR3 runs to 14 residues. Germline CDR1 and CDR2: MNHEY and SMNVEV (reference sequence).

The chain links TRBV29-1 to TRBJ1-3, with D perhaps TRBD1 (6 bases). The CDR3 has 14 residues. The germline V gene has CDR1 SQVTM and CDR2 ANQGSEA. V lost 5 bases and J lost 3, with 14 bases in between. The CDR3 spells CSVLGGGGGNTIYF. The CDR3 nucleotides are TGCAGCGTTCTCGGGGGGGGCGGTGGAAACACCATATATTTT.